This T cell receptor beta chain came from a study of cytomegalovirus exposure and HLA in healthy donors. Notes on the study in general: Earlier results showed most TCR beta V segments being productive about 90% or about 30% of the time.

Vbeta (60) and Jbeta (13) primers were used in the PCR. Original handling: In a later analysis, 75 million to 85 million unique TCR beta chains included roughly 11 million shared by two or more donors. Assay: immunoSEQ multiplex PCR; the TCRdb copy retains only in-frame clones and omits some. The D gene and trimming were derived from the DNA, and the V and J assignments and clone size from that table. The sample shows approximately 150,000 clones, more than 60% of them seen only once. Note on this clone: Its antigen remains unidentified.

The CDR3 spans 16 residues. Germline V gene data show CDR1 as LNHDA and CDR2 as SQIVND (reference sequence). Trimming shortened V by 0 bases and J by 5 bases, and 15 bases separated the two germline ends. The specimen sequenced was PBMCs. The sequence was obtained from a man in his forties in good health and CMV-seropositive. The genes are TRBV19 and TRBJ2-3; tentatively, D is TRBD2 (6 bases). CDR3 DNA: TGTGCCAGTAGTATAGATCTCGTCGGGAGTATAGATACGCAGTATTTT. It codes for CASSIDLVGSIDTQYF.